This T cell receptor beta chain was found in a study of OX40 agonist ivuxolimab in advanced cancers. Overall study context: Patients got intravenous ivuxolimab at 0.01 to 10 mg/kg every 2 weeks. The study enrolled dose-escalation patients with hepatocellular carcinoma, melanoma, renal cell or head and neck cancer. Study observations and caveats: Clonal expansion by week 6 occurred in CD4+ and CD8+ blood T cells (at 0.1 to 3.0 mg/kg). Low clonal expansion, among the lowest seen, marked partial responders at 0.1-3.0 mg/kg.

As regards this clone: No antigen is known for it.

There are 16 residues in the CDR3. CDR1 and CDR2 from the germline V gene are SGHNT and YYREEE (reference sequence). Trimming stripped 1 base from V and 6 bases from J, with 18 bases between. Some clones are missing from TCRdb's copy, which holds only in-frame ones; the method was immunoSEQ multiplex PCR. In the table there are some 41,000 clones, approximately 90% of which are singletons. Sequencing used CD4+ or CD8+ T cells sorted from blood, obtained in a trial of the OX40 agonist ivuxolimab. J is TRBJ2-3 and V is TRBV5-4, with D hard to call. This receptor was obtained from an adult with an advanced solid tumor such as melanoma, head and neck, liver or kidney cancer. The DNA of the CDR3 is TGTGCCAGCAGCTTGAACGGACGCCCGCGCCGGGATACGCAGTATTTT. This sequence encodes CASSLNGRPRRDTQYF.